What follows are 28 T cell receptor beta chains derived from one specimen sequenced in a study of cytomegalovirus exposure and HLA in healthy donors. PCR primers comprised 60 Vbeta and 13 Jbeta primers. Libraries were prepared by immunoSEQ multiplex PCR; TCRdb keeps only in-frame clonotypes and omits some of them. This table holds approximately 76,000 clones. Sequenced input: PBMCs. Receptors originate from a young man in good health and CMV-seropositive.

CDR3 DNA sequence: TGTGCCATCAGTGATTCGGAGACCCAGTACTTC. It translates to CAISDSETQYF. The chain carries TRBV10-3 and TRBJ2-5, with D uncertain. Germline V gene sequence: CDR1 ENHRY, CDR2 SYGVKD. CDR3 length: 11 amino acids. Trimming stripped 3 bases from V and 5 bases from J, with 4 bases between.

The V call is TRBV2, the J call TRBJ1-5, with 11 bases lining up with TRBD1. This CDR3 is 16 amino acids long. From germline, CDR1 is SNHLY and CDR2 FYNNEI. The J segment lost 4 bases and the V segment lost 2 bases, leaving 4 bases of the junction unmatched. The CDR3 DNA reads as TGTGCCAGCAGTGAAACCGGGACAGGGGGAAATCAGCCCCAGCATTTT. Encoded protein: CASSETGTGGNQPQHF.

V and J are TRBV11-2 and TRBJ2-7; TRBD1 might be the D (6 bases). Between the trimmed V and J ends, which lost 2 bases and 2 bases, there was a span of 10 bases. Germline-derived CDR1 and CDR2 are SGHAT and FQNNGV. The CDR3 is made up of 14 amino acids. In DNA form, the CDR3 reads TGTGCCAGCAGCTTAAACCAGGGGACCTACGAGCAGTACTTC. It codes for CASSLNQGTYEQYF.

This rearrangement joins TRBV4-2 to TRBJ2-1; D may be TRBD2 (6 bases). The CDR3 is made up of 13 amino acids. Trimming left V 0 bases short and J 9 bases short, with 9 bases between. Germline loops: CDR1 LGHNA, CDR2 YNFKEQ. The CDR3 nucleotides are TGTGCCAGCAGCCAAGATTCCGGGGGTGAGCAGTTCTTC. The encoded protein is CASSQDSGGEQFF.

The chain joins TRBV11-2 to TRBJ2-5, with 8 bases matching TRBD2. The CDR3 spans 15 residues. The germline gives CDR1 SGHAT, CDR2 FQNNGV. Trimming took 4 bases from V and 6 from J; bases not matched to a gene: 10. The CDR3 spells CASSSQAGVGKTQYF. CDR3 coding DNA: TGTGCCAGCAGCTCCCAAGCGGGAGTCGGGAAGACCCAGTACTTC.

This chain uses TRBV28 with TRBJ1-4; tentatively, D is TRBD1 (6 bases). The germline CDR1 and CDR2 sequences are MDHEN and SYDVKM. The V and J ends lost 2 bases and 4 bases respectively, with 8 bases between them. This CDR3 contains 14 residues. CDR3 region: CASSLGGLNEKLFF. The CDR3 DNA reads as TGTGCCAGCAGTTTAGGGGGCCTTAATGAAAAACTGTTTTTT.

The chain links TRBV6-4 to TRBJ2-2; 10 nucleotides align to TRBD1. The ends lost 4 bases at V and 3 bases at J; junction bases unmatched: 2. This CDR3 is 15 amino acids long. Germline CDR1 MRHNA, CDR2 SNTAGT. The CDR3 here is CASSAGTGDTGELFF. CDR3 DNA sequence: TGTGCCAGCAGTGCCGGGACAGGGGACACCGGGGAGCTGTTTTTT.

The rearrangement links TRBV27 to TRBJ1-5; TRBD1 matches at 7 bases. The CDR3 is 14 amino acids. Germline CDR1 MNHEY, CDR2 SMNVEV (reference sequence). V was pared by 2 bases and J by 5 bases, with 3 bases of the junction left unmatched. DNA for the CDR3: TGTGCCAGCAGTTTACGGGACAGATATCAGCCCCAGCATTTT. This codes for CASSLRDRYQPQHF.

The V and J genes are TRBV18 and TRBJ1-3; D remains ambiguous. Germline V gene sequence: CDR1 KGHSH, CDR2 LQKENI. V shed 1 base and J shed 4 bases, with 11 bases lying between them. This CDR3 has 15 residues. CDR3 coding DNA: TGTGCCAGCTCACCACGAAACAGCCAAGGAAACACCATATATTTT. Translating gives CASSPRNSQGNTIYF.

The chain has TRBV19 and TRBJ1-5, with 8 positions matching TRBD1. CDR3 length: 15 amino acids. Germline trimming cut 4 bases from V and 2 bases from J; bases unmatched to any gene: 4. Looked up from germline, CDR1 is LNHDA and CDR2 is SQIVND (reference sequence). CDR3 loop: CASSTTGGGNQPQHF. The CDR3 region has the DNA TGTGCCAGTAGTACTACAGGGGGTGGCAATCAGCCCCAGCATTTT.

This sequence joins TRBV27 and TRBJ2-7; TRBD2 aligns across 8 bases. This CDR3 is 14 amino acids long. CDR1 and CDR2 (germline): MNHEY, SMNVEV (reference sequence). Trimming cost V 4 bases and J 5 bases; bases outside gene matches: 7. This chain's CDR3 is CASSSTGGIHEQYF. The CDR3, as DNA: TGTGCCAGCAGTTCGACGGGAGGGATTCACGAGCAGTACTTC.

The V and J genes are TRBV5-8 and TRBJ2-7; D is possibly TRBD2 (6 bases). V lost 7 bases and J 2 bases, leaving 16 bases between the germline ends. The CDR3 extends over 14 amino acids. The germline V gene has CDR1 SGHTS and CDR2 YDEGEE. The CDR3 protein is CASAERVGTYEQYF. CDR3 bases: TGTGCCAGCGCGGAGCGGGTCGGTACCTACGAGCAGTACTTC.

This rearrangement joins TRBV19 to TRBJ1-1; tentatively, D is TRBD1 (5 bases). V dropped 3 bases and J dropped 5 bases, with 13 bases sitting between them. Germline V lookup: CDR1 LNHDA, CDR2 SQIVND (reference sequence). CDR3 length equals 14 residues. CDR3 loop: CASSIPGVETEAFF. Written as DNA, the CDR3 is TGTGCCAGTAGTATTCCGGGGGTTGAAACTGAAGCTTTCTTT.

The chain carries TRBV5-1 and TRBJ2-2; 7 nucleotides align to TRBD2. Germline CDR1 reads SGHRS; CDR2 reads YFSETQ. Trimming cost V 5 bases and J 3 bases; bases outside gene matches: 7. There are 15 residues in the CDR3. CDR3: CASRGGAFYTGELFF. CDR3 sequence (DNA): TGCGCCAGCAGGGGAGGGGCCTTTTACACCGGGGAGCTGTTTTTT.

The CDR3 DNA reads TGTGCCAGCAGCCGGACAGGTCCAGCGAAACAGTACTTC. It yields the protein CASSRTGPAKQYF. V usage is TRBV28 and J usage is TRBJ2-5; 7 nucleotides align to TRBD1. The CDR3 covers 13 residues. Germline CDR1 and CDR2: MDHEN and SYDVKM. V shed 6 bases, J shed 11 bases, and the junction held 12 bases outside the gene matches.

CDR3 protein: CASSQGLSNEKLFF. CDR3 coding DNA: TGTGCCAGCAGTCAGGGGTTATCTAATGAAAAACTGTTTTTT. J is TRBJ1-4 and V is TRBV6-1; tentatively, D is TRBD1 (6 bases). The CDR3 is 14 amino acids. Germline lookup yields CDR1 MNHNS and CDR2 SASEGT. V lost 5 bases, J lost 3 bases, and 10 bases lay in between.

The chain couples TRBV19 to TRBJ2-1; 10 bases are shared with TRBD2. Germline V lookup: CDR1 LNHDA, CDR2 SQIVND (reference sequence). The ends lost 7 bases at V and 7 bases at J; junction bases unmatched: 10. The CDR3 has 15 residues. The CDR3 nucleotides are TGTGCCAGTACCATAGCGGGGGGACCTTTTAATGAGCAGTTCTTC. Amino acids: CASTIAGGPFNEQFF.

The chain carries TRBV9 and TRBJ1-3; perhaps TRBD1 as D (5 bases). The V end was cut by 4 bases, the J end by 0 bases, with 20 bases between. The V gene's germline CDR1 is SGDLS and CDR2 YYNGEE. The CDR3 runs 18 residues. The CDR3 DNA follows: TGTGCCAGCAGCTCACCCCGGGGAGGGGCCAGCTCTGGAAACACCATATATTTT. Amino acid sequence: CASSSPRGGASSGNTIYF.

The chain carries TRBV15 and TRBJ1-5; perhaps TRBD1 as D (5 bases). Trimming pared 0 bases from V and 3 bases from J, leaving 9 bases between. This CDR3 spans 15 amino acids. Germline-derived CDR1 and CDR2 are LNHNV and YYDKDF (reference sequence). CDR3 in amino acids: CATSRDVRANQPQHF. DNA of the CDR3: TGTGCCACCAGCAGAGATGTCAGGGCCAATCAGCCCCAGCATTTT.

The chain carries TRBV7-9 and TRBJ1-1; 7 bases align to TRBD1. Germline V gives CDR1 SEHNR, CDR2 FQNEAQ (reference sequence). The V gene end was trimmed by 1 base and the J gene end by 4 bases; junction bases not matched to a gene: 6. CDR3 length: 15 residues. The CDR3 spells CASSLVLAGGTEAFF. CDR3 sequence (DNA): TGTGCCAGCAGCTTAGTATTGGCAGGGGGCACTGAAGCTTTCTTT.

The CDR3 spells CASSSSRDRAGANVLTF. The CDR3 DNA reads as TGTGCCAGCAGCTCGTCCCGGGACAGGGCTGGGGCCAACGTCCTGACTTTC. The V and J genes are TRBV5-4 and TRBJ2-6; 9 nucleotides align to TRBD1. The CDR3 runs to 17 residues. V trimming: 3 bases; J trimming: 2 bases; junction bases outside the gene matches: 6. CDR1 and CDR2 from the germline V gene are SGHNT and YYREEE (reference sequence). The entire variable domain, with the rest obtained from reference TRBV5-4 and TRBJ2-6, is as follows: ETGVTQSPTHLIKTRGQQVTLRCSSQSGHNTVSWYQQALGQGPQFIFQYYREEENGRGNFPPRFSGLQFPNYSSELNVNALELDDSALYLCASSSSRDRAGANVLTFGAGSRLTVL.

The CDR3 is CSTFVGGGGEAFF. Written as DNA, the CDR3 is TGCAGCACGTTCGTCGGGGGGGGTGGTGAAGCTTTCTTT. The chain carries TRBV29-1 and TRBJ1-1, with D possibly TRBD1 on 5 matching bases. The V gene's germline CDR1 is SQVTM and CDR2 ANQGSEA. The V and J ends lost 8 bases and 7 bases respectively, with 20 bases between them. There are 13 residues in the CDR3.

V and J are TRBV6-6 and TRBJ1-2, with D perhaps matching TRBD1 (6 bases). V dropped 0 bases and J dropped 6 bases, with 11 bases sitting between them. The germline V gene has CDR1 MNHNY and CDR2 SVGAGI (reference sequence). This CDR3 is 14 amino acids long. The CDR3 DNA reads TGTGCCAGCAGTTACTCCCGGACAGAGAATGGCTACACCTTC. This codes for CASSYSRTENGYTF.

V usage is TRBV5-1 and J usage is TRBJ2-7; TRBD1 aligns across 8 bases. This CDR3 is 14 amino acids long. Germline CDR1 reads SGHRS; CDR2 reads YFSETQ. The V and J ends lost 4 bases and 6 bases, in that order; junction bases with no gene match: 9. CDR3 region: CASSPGDRGGEQYF. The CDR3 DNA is TGCGCCAGCAGCCCCGGCGACAGGGGAGGCGAGCAGTACTTC.

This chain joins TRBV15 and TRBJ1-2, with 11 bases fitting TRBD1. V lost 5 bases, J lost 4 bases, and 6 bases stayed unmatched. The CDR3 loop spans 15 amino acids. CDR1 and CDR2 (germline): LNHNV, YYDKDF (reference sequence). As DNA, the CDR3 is TGTGCCACCAGCGGGGGACAGGGGGTTGGCTATGGCTACACCTTC. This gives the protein CATSGGQGVGYGYTF.

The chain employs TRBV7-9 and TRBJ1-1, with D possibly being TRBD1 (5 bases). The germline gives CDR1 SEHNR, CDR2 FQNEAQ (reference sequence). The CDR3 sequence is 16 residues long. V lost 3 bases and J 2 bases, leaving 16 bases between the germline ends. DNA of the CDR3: TGTGCCAGCAGCTTTCCCGGGCAGGGCGTAAACACTGAAGCTTTCTTT. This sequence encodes CASSFPGQGVNTEAFF.

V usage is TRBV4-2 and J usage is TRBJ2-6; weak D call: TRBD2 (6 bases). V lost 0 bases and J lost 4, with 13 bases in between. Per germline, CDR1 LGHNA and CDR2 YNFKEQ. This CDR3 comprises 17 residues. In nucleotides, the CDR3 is TGTGCCAGCAGCCAAGATTTAGGAGGGGCGGGGGCCAACGTCCTGACTTTC. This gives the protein CASSQDLGGAGANVLTF.

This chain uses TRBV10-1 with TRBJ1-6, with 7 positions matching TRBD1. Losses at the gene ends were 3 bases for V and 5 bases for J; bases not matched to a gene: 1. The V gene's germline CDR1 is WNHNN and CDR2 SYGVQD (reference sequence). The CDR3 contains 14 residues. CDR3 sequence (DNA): TGCGCCAGCAGTGATGGACAGGATAATTCACCCCTCCACTTT. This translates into CASSDGQDNSPLHF.